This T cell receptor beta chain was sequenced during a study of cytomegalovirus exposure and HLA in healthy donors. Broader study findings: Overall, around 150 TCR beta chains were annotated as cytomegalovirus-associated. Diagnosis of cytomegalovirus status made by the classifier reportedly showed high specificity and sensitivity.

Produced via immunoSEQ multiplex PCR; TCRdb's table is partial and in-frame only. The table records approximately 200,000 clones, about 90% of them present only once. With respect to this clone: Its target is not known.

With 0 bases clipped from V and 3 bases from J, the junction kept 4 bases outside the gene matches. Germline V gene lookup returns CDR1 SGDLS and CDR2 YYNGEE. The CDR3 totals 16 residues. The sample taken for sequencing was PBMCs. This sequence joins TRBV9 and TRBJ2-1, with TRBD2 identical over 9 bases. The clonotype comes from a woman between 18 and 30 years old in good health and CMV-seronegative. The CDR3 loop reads CASSVGAGGGYNEQFF. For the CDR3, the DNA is TGTGCCAGCAGCGTAGGGGCGGGAGGGGGCTACAATGAGCAGTTCTTC.